The following is a TCR beta chain sequence with its context. Per the germline V gene, CDR1 is KGHSH and CDR2 is LQKENI. The CDR3 has 13 residues. V lost 0 bases, J lost 6 bases, and 6 bases lay in between. The sample belongs to a study of T cells after posttransplantation cyclophosphamide. A marrow graft followed busulfan-fludarabine conditioning, with cyclophosphamide on days +3 and +4. Generated by immunoSEQ multiplex PCR, the TCRdb table keeps only in-frame clones and is missing some. The sample consists of 6,000 to 7,000 clones, 90% to 95% of them appearing once. The chain uses TRBV18 and TRBJ2-1; possible D gene TRBD2, 6 bases. The sequencing used PBMCs, collected around 1,500 days after allogeneic stem cell transplant with posttransplant cyclophosphamide. The origin of this receptor is a female patient aged 50-60 years who received an allogeneic stem cell transplant from a related donor, was CMV-positive, and had no GVHD. Some T cells may be provided by the graft donor. The CDR3 loop reads CASSPPSGNEQFF. The CDR3 DNA reads as TGTGCCAGCTCACCACCTAGCGGCAATGAGCAGTTCTTC.